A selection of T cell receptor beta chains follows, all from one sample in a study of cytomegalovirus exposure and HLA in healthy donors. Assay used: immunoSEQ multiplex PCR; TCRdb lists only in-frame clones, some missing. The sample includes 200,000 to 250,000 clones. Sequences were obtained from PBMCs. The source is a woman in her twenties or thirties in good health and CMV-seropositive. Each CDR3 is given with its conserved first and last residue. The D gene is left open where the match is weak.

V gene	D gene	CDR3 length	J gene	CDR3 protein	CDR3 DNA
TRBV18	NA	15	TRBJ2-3	CASSPRGGGLDTQYF	TGTGCCAGCTCACCGCGAGGGGGGGGCCTAGATACGCAGTATTTT
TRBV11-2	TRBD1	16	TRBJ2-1	CASSRQGQGYYNEQFF	TGTGCCAGCTCCCGGCAGGGACAGGGGTATTACAATGAGCAGTTCTTC
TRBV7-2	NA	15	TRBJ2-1	CASSLVSDSYNEQFF	TGTGCCAGCAGCTTAGTGAGCGACTCCTACAATGAGCAGTTCTTC
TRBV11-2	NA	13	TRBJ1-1	CASSRFTGTEAFF	TGTGCCAGCAGCCGTTTTACGGGGACTGAAGCTTTCTTT
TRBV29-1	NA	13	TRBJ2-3	CSVFGGTTDTQYF	TGCAGCGTTTTCGGGGGAACGACAGATACGCAGTATTTT
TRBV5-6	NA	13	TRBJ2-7	CASSQDSPYEQYF	TGTGCCAGCAGCCAGGACAGCCCCTACGAGCAGTACTTC
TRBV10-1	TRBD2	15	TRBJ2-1	CASSESRLAGLWQFF	TGCGCCAGCAGTGAGTCGCGGCTAGCGGGATTATGGCAGTTCTTC
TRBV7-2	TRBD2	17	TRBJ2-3	CASSPRTSGRAVDTQYF	TGTGCCAGCAGCCCCCGGACTAGCGGGAGGGCCGTAGATACGCAGTATTTT
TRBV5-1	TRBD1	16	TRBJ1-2	CASSLTGDPLGYGYTF	TGCGCCAGCAGCTTGACAGGGGACCCCCTCGGCTATGGCTACACCTTC
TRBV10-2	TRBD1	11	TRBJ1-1	CASRRQGEAFF	TGCGCCAGCAGACGACAGGGAGAAGCTTTCTTT
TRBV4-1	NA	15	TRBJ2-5	CASSQVQGGQETQYF	TGCGCCAGCAGCCAAGTTCAGGGGGGACAAGAGACCCAGTACTTC